A single sample gave rise to the 2 T cell receptor beta chains below, sequenced in a study of blood T cell repertoires in COVID-19. Using immunoSEQ multiplex PCR, the repertoire was profiled, and TCRdb retains in-frame clones only, with some absent. Among fewer than 200,000 clones listed, roughly four fifths were seen once. The specimen was peripheral blood. Every receptor here comes from a woman aged 70-85 years with COVID-19, enrolled during active disease.

The J gene is TRBJ2-1, the V gene TRBV7-3; the match to TRBD1 covers 9 bases. J was trimmed by 7 bases and V by 5 bases; bases with no gene match: 3. CDR3 size: 13 residues. Germline CDR1 and CDR2: SGHTA and FQGTGA. CDR3 coding DNA: TGTGCCAGCAGCCGGGGGACAGGGAATGAGCAGTTCTTC. The encoded protein is CASSRGTGNEQFF.

This clone has a count of ten or more. The chain couples TRBV19 to TRBJ1-1, with 7 positions matching TRBD1. CDR1 and CDR2 from the germline V gene are LNHDA and SQIVND (reference sequence). Losses at the gene ends were 6 bases for V and 2 bases for J; bases not matched to a gene: 6. The CDR3 is 14 residues long. The DNA for the CDR3 is TGTGCCAGTAGACGAGGACAGGCTAACACTGAAGCTTTCTTT. Translated: CASRRGQANTEAFF. The entire variable domain, with the rest obtained from reference TRBV19 and TRBJ1-1, is as follows: DGGITQSPKYLFRKEGQNVTLSCEQNLNHDAMYWYRQDPGQGLRLIYYSQIVNDFQKGDIAEGYSVSREKKESFPLTVTSAQKNPTAFYLCASRRGQANTEAFFGQGTRLTVV.